What follows describes a single T cell receptor beta chain. The antigen is undetermined. The germline gives CDR1 MGHRA, CDR2 YSYEKL. CDR3 length: 15 residues. Trimming stripped 3 bases from V and 4 bases from J, with 10 bases between. This sample was included in a study of T cell repertoires in cytomegalovirus infection. General study points: Using cumulative public TCR beta family frequency, the authors identified those who carried CMV together with the relevant HLA.

MiXCR, applied by TCRdb to the reads, yields one record per CDR3 protein. Among about 350,000 distinct CDR3 sequences, about a third were seen once, and the ten largest hold approximately 13%. The rearrangement uses TRBV4-1 and TRBJ2-6; D is unresolved. This sequence was found in a human donor in good health (CMV status not recorded). Some clones in this sample may be carry-over from other donors' samples. Sample: cultured PBMCs, taken from culture after CMV antigen stimulation. In DNA form, the CDR3 reads TGCGCCAGCAGCCACCCGCCTAGAGGGGCCAACGTCCTGACTTTC. Amino acids: CASSHPPRGANVLTF.